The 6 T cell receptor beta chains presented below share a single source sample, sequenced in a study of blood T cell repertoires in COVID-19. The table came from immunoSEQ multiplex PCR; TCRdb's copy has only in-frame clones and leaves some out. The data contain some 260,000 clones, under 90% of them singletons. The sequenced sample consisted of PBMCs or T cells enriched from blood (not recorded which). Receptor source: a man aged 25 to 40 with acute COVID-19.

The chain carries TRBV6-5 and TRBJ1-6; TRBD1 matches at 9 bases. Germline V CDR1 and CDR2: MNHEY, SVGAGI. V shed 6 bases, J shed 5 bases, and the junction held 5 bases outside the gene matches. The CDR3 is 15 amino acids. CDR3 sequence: CASRDRTGDNSPLHF. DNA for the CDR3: TGTGCCAGCAGGGATCGGACAGGGGATAATTCACCCCTCCACTTT.

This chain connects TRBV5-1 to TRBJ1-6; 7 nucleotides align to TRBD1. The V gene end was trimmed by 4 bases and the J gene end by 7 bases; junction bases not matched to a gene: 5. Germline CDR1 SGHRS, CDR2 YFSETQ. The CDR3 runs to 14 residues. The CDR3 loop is CASSATGDNSPLHF. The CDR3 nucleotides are TGCGCCAGCAGCGCCACAGGGGACAATTCACCCCTCCACTTT.

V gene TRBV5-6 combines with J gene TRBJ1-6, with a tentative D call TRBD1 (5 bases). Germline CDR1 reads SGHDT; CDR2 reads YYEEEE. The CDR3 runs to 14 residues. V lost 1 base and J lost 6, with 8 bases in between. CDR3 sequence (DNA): TGTGCCAGCAGCTTGCGACAGAGTAATTCACCCCTCCACTTT. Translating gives CASSLRQSNSPLHF.

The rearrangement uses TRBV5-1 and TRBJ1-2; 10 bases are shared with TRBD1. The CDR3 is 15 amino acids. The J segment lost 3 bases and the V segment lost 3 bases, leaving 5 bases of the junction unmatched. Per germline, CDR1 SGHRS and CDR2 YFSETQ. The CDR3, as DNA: TGCGCCAGCAGCTCGCGGGACAGGGGACACTATGGCTACACCTTC. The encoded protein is CASSSRDRGHYGYTF.

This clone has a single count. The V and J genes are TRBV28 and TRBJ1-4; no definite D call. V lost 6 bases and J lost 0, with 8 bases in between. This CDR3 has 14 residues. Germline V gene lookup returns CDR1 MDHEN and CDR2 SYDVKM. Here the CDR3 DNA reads TGTGCCAGCAGCCAGATGCCAACTAATGAAAAACTGTTTTTT. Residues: CASSQMPTNEKLFF.

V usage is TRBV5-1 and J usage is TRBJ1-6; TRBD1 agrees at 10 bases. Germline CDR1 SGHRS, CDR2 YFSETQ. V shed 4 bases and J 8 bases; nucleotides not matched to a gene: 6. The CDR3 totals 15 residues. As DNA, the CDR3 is TGCGCCAGCAGCGTGACAGGGGGCAGAGATTCACCCCTCCACTTT. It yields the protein CASSVTGGRDSPLHF.